This T cell receptor beta chain was retrieved from a study of blood T cell repertoires in COVID-19. Study as a whole: Material from acute and convalescent COVID-19 was sourced from the United States, Italy and Spain. T cells, B-cell-depleted T cells, or PBMCs supplied cDNA or gDNA.

Germline V gene data show CDR1 as MDHEN and CDR2 as SYDVKM. With 6 bases removed from V and 4 bases from J, the gap between germline ends came to 25 bases. The CDR3 is 18 amino acids. In the authors' methods: It was from reference gene primer amplification that nucleated cell counts were estimated. Data came from immunoSEQ multiplex PCR; TCRdb stores just in-frame clones and leaves some out. The DNA was the basis for D and trimming; V, J and clone size are from that table. This table holds fewer than 50,000 clones, 90% found once. This receptor was identified in a human donor in a cohort sampled during active COVID-19. The sequenced sample was peripheral blood. V gene TRBV28 combines with J gene TRBJ1-3; possibly TRBD1 for D (5 bases). The CDR3 nucleotides are TGTGCCAGCAGCACGCCTGCTGGGGCGGGAGCGAGAGGAAACACCATATATTTT. Its translation: CASSTPAGAGARGNTIYF.